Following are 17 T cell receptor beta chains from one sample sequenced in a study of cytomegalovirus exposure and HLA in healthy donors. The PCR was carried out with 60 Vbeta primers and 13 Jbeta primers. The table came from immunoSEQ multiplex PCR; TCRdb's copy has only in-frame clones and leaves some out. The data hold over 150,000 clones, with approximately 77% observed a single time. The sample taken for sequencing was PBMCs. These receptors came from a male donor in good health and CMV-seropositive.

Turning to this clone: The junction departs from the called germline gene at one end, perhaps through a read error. Here the CDR3 DNA reads TGTGCTAGCAGCTCCAGTAATAGCGGGGGGGCCGACGGGGAGCTGTTTTTT. Protein product: CASSSSNSGGADGELFF. V is TRBV7-7 and J is TRBJ2-2; 11 nucleotides agree with TRBD2. This CDR3 spans 17 amino acids. Germline V gene data show CDR1 as SSHAT and CDR2 as FNYEAQ (reference sequence).

The CDR3 loop reads CASGLVRTGYRIEETQYF. The CDR3 DNA follows: TGTGCTAGTGGTTTGGTACGAACCGGTTACAGGATCGAGGAGACCCAGTACTTC. This chain uses TRBV12-5 with TRBJ2-5; possibly TRBD1 for D (5 bases). CDR3 size: 18 residues. Germline-derived CDR1 and CDR2 are LGHNT and FRNRAP. V lost 0 bases to trimming and J lost 5 bases, with 22 bases between them.

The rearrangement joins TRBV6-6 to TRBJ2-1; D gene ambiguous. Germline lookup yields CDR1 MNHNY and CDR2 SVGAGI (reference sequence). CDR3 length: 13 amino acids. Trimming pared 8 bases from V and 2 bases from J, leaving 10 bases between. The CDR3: CASAALPYNEQFF. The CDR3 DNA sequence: TGTGCCAGCGCCGCACTACCCTACAATGAGCAGTTCTTC.

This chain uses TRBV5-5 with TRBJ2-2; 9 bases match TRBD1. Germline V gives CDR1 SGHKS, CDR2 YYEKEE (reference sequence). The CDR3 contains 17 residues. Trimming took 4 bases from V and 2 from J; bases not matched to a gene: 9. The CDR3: CASSRTGDSINTGELFF. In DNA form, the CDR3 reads TGTGCCAGCAGCCGGACAGGGGATTCAATCAACACCGGGGAGCTGTTTTTT. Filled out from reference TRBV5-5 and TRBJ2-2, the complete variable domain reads DAGVTQSPTHLIKTRGQQVTLRCSPISGHKSVSWYQQVLGQGPQFIFQYYEKEERGRGNFPDRFSARQFPNYSSELNVNALLLGDSALYLCASSRTGDSINTGELFFGEGSRLTVL.

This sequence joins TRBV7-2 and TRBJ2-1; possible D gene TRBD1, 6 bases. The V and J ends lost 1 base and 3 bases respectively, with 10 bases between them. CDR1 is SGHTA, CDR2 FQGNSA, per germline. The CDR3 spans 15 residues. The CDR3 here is CASSLVRGNYNEQFF. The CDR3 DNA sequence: TGTGCCAGCAGCTTAGTGAGGGGGAACTACAATGAGCAGTTCTTC.

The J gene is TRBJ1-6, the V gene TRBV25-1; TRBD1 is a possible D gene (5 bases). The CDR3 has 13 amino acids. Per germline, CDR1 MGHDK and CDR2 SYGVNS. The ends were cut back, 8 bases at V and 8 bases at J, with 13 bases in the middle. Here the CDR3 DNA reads TGTGCCAGCGCGGGGGACGGGGATTCACCCCTCCACTTT. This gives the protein CASAGDGDSPLHF.

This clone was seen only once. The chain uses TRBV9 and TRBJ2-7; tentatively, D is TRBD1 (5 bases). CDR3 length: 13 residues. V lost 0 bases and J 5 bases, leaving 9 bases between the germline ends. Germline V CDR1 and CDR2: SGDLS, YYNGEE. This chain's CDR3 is CASSVGARDEQYF. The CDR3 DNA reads TGTGCCAGCAGCGTAGGTGCCAGGGACGAGCAGTACTTC.

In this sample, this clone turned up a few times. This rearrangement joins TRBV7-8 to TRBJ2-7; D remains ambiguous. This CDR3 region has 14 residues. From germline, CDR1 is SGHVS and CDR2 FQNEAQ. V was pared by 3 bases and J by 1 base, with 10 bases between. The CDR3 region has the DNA TGTGCCAGCAGCTTCCTCGGCGGATCCTACGAGCAGTACTTC. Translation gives CASSFLGGSYEQYF.

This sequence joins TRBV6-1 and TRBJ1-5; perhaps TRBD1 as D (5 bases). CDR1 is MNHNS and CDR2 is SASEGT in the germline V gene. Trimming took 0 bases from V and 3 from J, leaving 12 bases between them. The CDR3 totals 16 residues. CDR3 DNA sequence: TGTGCCAGCAGTGAAGCGCTTTGGGGCTTCAATCAGCCCCAGCATTTT. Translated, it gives CASSEALWGFNQPQHF.

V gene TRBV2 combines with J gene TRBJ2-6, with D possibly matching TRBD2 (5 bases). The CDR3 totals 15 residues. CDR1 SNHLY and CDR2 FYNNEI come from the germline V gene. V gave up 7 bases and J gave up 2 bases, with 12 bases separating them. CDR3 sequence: CASTDLGAGANVLTF. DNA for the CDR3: TGTGCCAGCACCGATCTCGGGGCTGGGGCCAACGTCCTGACTTTC. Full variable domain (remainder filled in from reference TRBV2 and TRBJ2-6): EPEVTQTPSHQVTQMGQEVILRCVPISNHLYFYWYRQILGQKVEFLVSFYNNEISEKSEIFDDQFSVERPDGSNFTLKIRSTKLEDSAMYFCASTDLGAGANVLTFGAGSRLTVL.

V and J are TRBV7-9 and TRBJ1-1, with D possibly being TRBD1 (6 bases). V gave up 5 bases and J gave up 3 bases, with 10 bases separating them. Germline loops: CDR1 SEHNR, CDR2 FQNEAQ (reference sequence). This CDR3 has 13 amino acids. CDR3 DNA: TGTGCCAGCAGCCCCGGACAGCACACTGAAGCTTTCTTT. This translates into CASSPGQHTEAFF.

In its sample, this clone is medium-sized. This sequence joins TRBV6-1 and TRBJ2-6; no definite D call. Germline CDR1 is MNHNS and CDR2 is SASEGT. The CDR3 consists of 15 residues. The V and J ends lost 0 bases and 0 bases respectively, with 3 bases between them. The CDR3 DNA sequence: TGTGCCAGCAGTGAAGCCAACTCTGGGGCCAACGTCCTGACTTTC. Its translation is CASSEANSGANVLTF.

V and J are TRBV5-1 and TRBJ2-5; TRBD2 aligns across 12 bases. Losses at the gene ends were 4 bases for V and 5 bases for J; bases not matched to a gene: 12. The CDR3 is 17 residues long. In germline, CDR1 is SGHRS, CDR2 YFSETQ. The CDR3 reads CASSPMTSGGRRETQYF. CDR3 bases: TGCGCCAGCAGCCCGATGACTAGCGGGGGAAGACGGGAGACCCAGTACTTC.

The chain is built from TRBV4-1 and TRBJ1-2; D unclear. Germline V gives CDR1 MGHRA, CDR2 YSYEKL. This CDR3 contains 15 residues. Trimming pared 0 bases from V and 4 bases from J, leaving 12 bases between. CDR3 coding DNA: TGCGCCAGCAGCCAAGAAACGGCGGGCCTCTATGGCTACACCTTC. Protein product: CASSQETAGLYGYTF.

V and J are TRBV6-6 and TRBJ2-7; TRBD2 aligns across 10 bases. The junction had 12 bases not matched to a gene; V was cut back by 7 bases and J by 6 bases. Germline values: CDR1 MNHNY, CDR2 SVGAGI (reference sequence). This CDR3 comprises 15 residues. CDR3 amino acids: CASTEVRAGGAEQYF. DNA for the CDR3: TGTGCCAGCACCGAGGTGAGAGCGGGGGGGGCCGAGCAGTACTTC.

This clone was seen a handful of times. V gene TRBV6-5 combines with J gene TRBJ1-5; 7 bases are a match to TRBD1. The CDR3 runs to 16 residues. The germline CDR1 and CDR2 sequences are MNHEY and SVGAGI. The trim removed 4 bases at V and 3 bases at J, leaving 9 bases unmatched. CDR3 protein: CASSSRAGGNNQPQHF. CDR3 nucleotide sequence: TGTGCCAGCAGTTCCAGGGCAGGGGGGAACAATCAGCCCCAGCATTTT.

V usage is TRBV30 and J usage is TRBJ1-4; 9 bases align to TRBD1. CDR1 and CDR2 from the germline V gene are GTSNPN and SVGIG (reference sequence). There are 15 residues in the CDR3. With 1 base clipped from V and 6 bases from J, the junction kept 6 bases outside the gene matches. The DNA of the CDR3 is TGTGCCTGGAGTGGGAACAGGGGGCGAGATGAAAAACTGTTTTTT. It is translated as CAWSGNRGRDEKLFF.